Listed here are 11 T cell receptor beta chains from one sample, sequenced in a study of cytomegalovirus exposure and HLA in healthy donors. The PCR used 60 Vbeta and 13 Jbeta primers. The repertoire was sequenced with immunoSEQ multiplex PCR; TCRdb's copy has only in-frame clones and lacks some. The sample yields around 76,000 clones, nearly 80% seen once. Sequenced material: PBMCs. All receptors derive from a middle-aged woman in good health and CMV-seropositive.

V and J are TRBV28 and TRBJ2-7, with D tentatively TRBD1 (5 bases). Per germline, CDR1 MDHEN and CDR2 SYDVKM. Trimming removed 7 bases from V and 4 bases from J, with 14 bases in between. CDR3 size: 13 residues. The CDR3 protein is CASTLGDVYEQYF. CDR3 DNA: TGTGCCAGCACCTTAGGGGATGTTTACGAGCAGTACTTC.

This chain links TRBV19 with TRBJ2-5; 7 nucleotides match TRBD1. V trimming: 6 bases; J trimming: 1 base; junction bases outside the gene matches: 5. Per germline, CDR1 LNHDA and CDR2 SQIVND (reference sequence). This CDR3 has 14 residues. As DNA, the CDR3 is TGTGCCAGTAGGATCAGACAGGGCCAAGAGACCCAGTACTTC. Translation: CASRIRQGQETQYF.

This clone was seen a single time. The V call is TRBV5-1, the J call TRBJ1-1, with D uncertain. CDR3 size: 15 residues. Germline V gives CDR1 SGHRS, CDR2 YFSETQ. V was pared by 1 base and J by 1 base, with 11 bases between. CDR3 protein: CASSLRGDENTEAFF. CDR3 bases: TGCGCCAGCAGCTTGAGAGGAGACGAGAACACTGAAGCTTTCTTT.

This clone was detected only once. This chain joins TRBV9 and TRBJ2-1, with 10 bases aligning to TRBD2. The CDR3 runs 14 residues. V dropped 4 bases and J dropped 4; count of bases not matched to a gene: 2. In germline, CDR1 is SGDLS, CDR2 YYNGEE. CDR3 sequence (DNA): TGTGCCAGCAGCTCTAGCGGGGGTTACAATGAGCAGTTCTTC. This translates into CASSSSGGYNEQFF.

The chain is built from TRBV10-3 and TRBJ2-3; 8 nucleotides agree with TRBD2. Trimming removed 6 bases from V and 3 bases from J; junction bases left unmatched: 20. This CDR3 spans 19 amino acids. Per germline, CDR1 ENHRY and CDR2 SYGVKD. The CDR3 loop is CAISPILGTSGGSTDTQYF. The CDR3 DNA reads TGTGCCATCAGCCCCATTCTAGGGACGAGCGGGGGATCAACAGATACGCAGTATTTT.

The rearrangement joins TRBV7-7 to TRBJ1-1; 8 bases map to TRBD1. V was clipped by 6 bases and J by 4 bases; unmatched bases: 22. Germline V gene data show CDR1 as SSHAT and CDR2 as FNYEAQ (reference sequence). The CDR3 length is 19 residues. DNA for the CDR3: TGTGCCAGCAGTCGGGTCTACAGGGGGAGGTATTCGAGAACCACTGAAGCTTTCTTT. It translates to CASSRVYRGRYSRTTEAFF. The variable domain in full, completed from reference TRBV7-7 and TRBJ1-1, reads GAGVSQSPRYKVTKRGQDVTLRCDPISSHATLYWYQQALGQGPEFLTYFNYEAQPDKSGLPSDRFSAERPEGSISTLTIQRTEQRDSAMYRCASSRVYRGRYSRTTEAFFGQGTRLTVV.

The chain recombines TRBV5-1 with TRBJ2-4; D might be TRBD2 (6 bases). Germline loops: CDR1 SGHRS, CDR2 YFSETQ. This CDR3 comprises 15 residues. Trimming shortened V by 3 bases and J by 4 bases, and 14 bases separated the two germline ends. In DNA, the CDR3 is TGCGCCAGCAGCTCTGTGGGGGGTTTGAAAAACATTCAGTACTTC. It specifies CASSSVGGLKNIQYF.

This clone was detected a few times. The rearrangement joins TRBV9 to TRBJ2-7; 9 bases align to TRBD1. Germline lookup yields CDR1 SGDLS and CDR2 YYNGEE. This CDR3 contains 16 residues. Losses at the gene ends were 2 bases for V and 4 bases for J; bases not matched to a gene: 10. Here the CDR3 reads CASSVGTGWQSYEQYF. Written as DNA, the CDR3 is TGTGCCAGCAGCGTGGGGACAGGGTGGCAGTCTTACGAGCAGTACTTC.

The gene calls are TRBV5-6 and TRBJ2-5; maybe TRBD2 (7 bases). This CDR3 comprises 16 residues. V shed 4 bases and J shed 5 bases, with 21 bases lying between them. CDR1 SGHDT and CDR2 YYEEEE come from the germline V gene. CDR3: CASSPPLRGGRETQYF. For the CDR3, the DNA is TGTGCCAGCAGCCCCCCCCTAAGGGGGGGCCGGGAGACCCAGTACTTC. The full variable domain, completed using reference TRBV5-6 and TRBJ2-5, is DAGVTQSPTHLIKTRGQQVTLRCSPKSGHDTVSWYQQALGQGPQFIFQYYEEEERQRGNFPDRFSGHQFPNYSSELNVNALLLGDSALYLCASSPPLRGGRETQYFGPGTRLLVL.

The chain recombines TRBV7-2 with TRBJ2-7, with 8 bases aligning to TRBD2. Germline CDR1 SGHTA, CDR2 FQGNSA. This CDR3 contains 15 residues. Unmatched junction bases numbered 7, after V lost 5 bases and J lost 1 base. The CDR3 is CASSPRTSLSYEQYF. The DNA of the CDR3 is TGTGCCAGCAGCCCTCGGACTAGCCTTTCCTACGAGCAGTACTTC.

The chain carries TRBV13 and TRBJ1-6; D might be TRBD1 (5 bases). The CDR3 is 15 residues long. V was pared by 4 bases and J by 5 bases, with 12 bases between. Germline loops: CDR1 PRHDT, CDR2 FYEKMQ (reference sequence). The CDR3 sequence: CASSSRDSDNSPLHF. In DNA form, the CDR3 reads TGTGCCAGCAGCTCGCGGGACTCAGATAATTCACCCCTCCACTTT.